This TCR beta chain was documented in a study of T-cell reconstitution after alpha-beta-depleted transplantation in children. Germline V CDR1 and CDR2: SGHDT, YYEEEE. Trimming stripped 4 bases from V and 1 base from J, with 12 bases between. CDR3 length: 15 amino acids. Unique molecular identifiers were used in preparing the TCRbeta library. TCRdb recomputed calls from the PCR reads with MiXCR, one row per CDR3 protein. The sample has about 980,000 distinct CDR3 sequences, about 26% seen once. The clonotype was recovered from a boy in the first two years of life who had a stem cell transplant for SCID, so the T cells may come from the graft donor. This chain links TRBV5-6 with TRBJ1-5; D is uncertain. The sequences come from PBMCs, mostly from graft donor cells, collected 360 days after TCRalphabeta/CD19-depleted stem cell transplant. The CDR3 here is CASSNRGMSNQPQHF. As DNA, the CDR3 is TGTGCCAGCAGCAATCGGGGTATGAGCAATCAGCCCCAGCATTTT.